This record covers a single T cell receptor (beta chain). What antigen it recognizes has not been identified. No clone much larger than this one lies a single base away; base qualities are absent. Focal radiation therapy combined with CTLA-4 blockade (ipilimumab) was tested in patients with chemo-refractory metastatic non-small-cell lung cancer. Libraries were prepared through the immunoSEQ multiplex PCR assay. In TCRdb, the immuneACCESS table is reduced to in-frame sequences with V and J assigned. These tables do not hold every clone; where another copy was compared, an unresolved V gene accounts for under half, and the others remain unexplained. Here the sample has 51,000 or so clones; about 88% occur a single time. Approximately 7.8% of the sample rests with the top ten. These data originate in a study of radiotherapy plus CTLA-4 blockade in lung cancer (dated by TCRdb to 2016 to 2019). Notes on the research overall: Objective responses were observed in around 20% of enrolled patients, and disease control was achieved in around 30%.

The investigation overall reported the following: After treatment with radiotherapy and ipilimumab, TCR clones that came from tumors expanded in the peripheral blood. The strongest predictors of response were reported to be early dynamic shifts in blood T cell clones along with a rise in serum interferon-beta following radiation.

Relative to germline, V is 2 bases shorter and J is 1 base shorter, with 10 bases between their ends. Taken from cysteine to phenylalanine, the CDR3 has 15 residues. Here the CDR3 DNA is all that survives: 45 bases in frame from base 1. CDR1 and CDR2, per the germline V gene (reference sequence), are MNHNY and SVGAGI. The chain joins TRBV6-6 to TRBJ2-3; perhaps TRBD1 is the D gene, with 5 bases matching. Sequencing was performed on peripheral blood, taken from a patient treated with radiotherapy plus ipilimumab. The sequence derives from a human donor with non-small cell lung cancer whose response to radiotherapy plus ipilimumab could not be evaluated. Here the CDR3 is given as CASSYGAGRTDTQYF. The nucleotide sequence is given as TGTGCCAGCAGTTACGGGGCAGGGCGCACAGATACGCAGTATTTT.